This T cell receptor (beta chain) derives from a study of cytomegalovirus exposure and HLA in healthy donors. Of note for this clone: Its antigen is currently unknown.

General study results and limits: TCR beta sequences numbering 15,000 to 20,000 were associated with HLA alleles at 0.05 false discovery rate in a later analysis. In a later analysis, common viral pathogens appeared linked to several of the most significant clusters.

This PCR relied on a set of 60 Vbeta primers and 13 Jbeta primers. The data were produced by immunoSEQ multiplex PCR, yet TCRdb's version contains in-frame clones alone and is incomplete. The sample carries about 120,000 clones, around four fifths recorded once. CDR1 and CDR2 from the germline V gene are MNHEY and SVGAGI. Germline trimming cut 0 bases from V and 5 bases from J; bases unmatched to any gene: 2. The CDR3 totals 15 residues. The origin of this receptor is a man in his 60s in good health and CMV-seropositive. The chain joins TRBV6-5 to TRBJ1-1; 11 nucleotides align to TRBD1. Sequencing was done on a sample of PBMCs. CDR3: CASSYSGQGGTEAFF. The DNA for the CDR3 is TGTGCCAGCAGTTACTCGGGACAGGGGGGGACTGAAGCTTTCTTT.